A selection of T cell receptor beta chains follows, all from one sample in a study of shared clonotypes between healthy human individuals. Produced via immunoSEQ multiplex PCR; TCRdb's table is partial and in-frame only. Among around 1.1 million clones, approximately 80% were seen once, and the ten largest hold 0.5% to 0.65%. Input material: memory CD4+ T cells from PBMCs. These receptors were taken from a man aged 18 to 29 in good health. Some clones in this sample may be carry-over from other donors' samples. Both conserved end residues are trimmed from each CDR3. Fields, in order: clone size, J gene, V gene, CDR3 protein. The listing skips clone size in some rows; elsewhere it reads once, few, many or a size class.

abundance: few
j_gene: TRBJ2-7
v_gene: TRBV19
CDR3aa: ASSMGDSLIAQY

abundance: -
j_gene: TRBJ1-5
v_gene: TRBV4-1
CDR3aa: ASSQEGWSNQPQH

abundance: -
j_gene: TRBJ1-2
v_gene: TRBV4-2
CDR3aa: ASSQDPIANYGYT

abundance: -
j_gene: TRBJ1-1
v_gene: TRBV5-4
CDR3aa: ASSPAGDEAF

abundance: once
j_gene: TRBJ2-1
v_gene: TRBV5-1
CDR3aa: ASSSTGLARSSSYNEQF

abundance: -
j_gene: TRBJ1-2
v_gene: TRBV5-1
CDR3aa: ASSLKGTDIYGYT

abundance: -
j_gene: TRBJ1-4
v_gene: TRBV28
CDR3aa: ASSLTGDNEKLF

abundance: -
j_gene: TRBJ1-1
v_gene: TRBV2
CDR3aa: ASLQDANTEAF

abundance: many
j_gene: TRBJ1-1
v_gene: TRBV5-1
CDR3aa: ASSFSGGGTEAF

abundance: -
j_gene: TRBJ1-6
v_gene: TRBV6-5
CDR3aa: ASGQGYSPLH

abundance: -
j_gene: TRBJ1-1
v_gene: TRBV5-1
CDR3aa: ASSLAAGTPTEAF

abundance: -
j_gene: TRBJ1-1
v_gene: TRBV5-4
CDR3aa: ASSFRENLNTEAF

abundance: -
j_gene: TRBJ1-1
v_gene: TRBV11-1
CDR3aa: ASSRTGPEAF

abundance: -
j_gene: TRBJ1-4
v_gene: TRBV5-6
CDR3aa: ASSLVGLLNEKLF

abundance: -
j_gene: TRBJ2-7
v_gene: TRBV28
CDR3aa: ASSYSGRQSYEQY

abundance: -
j_gene: TRBJ2-4
v_gene: TRBV5-1
CDR3aa: ASSPSPGGQGNIQY

abundance: -
j_gene: TRBJ2-1
v_gene: TRBV30
CDR3aa: AWSSGRSEQF

abundance: -
j_gene: TRBJ1-1
v_gene: TRBV15
CDR3aa: ATSRDRNTEAF

abundance: -
j_gene: TRBJ2-5
v_gene: TRBV6-6
CDR3aa: ASSRDLKETQY

abundance: -
j_gene: TRBJ1-2
v_gene: TRBV11-2
CDR3aa: ASSREWTGPYGYT

abundance: once
j_gene: TRBJ1-4
v_gene: TRBV6-5
CDR3aa: ASSYTPGQGGGKLF

abundance: few
j_gene: TRBJ2-7
v_gene: TRBV5-1
CDR3aa: ASSYDYEQY

abundance: -
j_gene: TRBJ2-3
v_gene: TRBV9
CDR3aa: ASSSGRAVLSTDTQY

abundance: many
j_gene: TRBJ2-5
v_gene: TRBV2
CDR3aa: ASRDDKQETQY

abundance: -
j_gene: TRBJ2-1
v_gene: TRBV19
CDR3aa: ASSIWDRVYEQF

abundance: -
j_gene: TRBJ1-1
v_gene: TRBV29-1
CDR3aa: SVRITRLGTEAF

abundance: -
j_gene: TRBJ1-2
v_gene: TRBV25-1
CDR3aa: ASSESGTGFAGGYGYT

abundance: -
j_gene: TRBJ1-3
v_gene: TRBV7-2
CDR3aa: ASTLLRGVSGNTIY

abundance: -
j_gene: TRBJ2-7
v_gene: TRBV29-1
CDR3aa: SVEALADYEQY

abundance: -
j_gene: TRBJ2-7
v_gene: TRBV29-1
CDR3aa: SAGHGQVPWEQY

abundance: once
j_gene: TRBJ1-4
v_gene: TRBV30
CDR3aa: AWRRINEKLF

abundance: few
j_gene: TRBJ1-1
v_gene: TRBV2
CDR3aa: ASSEFRGTEAF

abundance: -
j_gene: TRBJ2-1
v_gene: TRBV4-1
CDR3aa: ASSPLGGGTYNEQF

abundance: -
j_gene: TRBJ2-2
v_gene: TRBV18
CDR3aa: ASSQIQTGNTGELF

abundance: -
j_gene: TRBJ2-6
v_gene: TRBV19
CDR3aa: ASSPEGFRLSSGANVLT

abundance: -
j_gene: TRBJ2-7
v_gene: TRBV27
CDR3aa: ASSSPGLVIHEQY

abundance: -
j_gene: TRBJ1-1
v_gene: TRBV5-8
CDR3aa: ASSWGFTEAF

abundance: -
j_gene: TRBJ1-3
v_gene: TRBV2
CDR3aa: ASSVRISGNTIY

abundance: few
j_gene: TRBJ1-2
v_gene: TRBV6-1
CDR3aa: ASSPDTPPGYT

abundance: -
j_gene: TRBJ1-1
v_gene: TRBV19
CDR3aa: ASSIGGLNTEAF

abundance: -
j_gene: TRBJ2-7
v_gene: TRBV7-2
CDR3aa: ASSLAYSSGNYEQY

abundance: -
j_gene: TRBJ2-1
v_gene: TRBV4-2
CDR3aa: ASSQDRQFTYNEQF

abundance: -
j_gene: TRBJ1-1
v_gene: TRBV4-1
CDR3aa: ASSQSGHLNTEAF